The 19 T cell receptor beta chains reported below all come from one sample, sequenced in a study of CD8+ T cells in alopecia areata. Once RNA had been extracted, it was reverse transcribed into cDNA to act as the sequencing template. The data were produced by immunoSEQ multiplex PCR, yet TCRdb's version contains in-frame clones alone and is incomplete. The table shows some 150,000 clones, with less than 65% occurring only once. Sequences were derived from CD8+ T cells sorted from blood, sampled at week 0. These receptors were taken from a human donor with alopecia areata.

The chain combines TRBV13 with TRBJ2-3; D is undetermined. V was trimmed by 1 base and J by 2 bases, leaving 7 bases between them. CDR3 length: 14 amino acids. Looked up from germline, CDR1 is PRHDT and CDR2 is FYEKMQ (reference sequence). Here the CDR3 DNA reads TGTGCCAGCAGCTTAGAGTCGACCACAGATACGCAGTATTTT. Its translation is CASSLESTTDTQYF.

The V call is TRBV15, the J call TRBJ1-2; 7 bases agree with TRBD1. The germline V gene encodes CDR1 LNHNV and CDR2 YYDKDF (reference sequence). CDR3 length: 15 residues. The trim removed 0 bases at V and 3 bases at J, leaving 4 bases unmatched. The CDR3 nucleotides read TGTGCCACCAGCAGAGAAGAAGGGGGCGACTATGGCTACACCTTC. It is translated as CATSREEGGDYGYTF.

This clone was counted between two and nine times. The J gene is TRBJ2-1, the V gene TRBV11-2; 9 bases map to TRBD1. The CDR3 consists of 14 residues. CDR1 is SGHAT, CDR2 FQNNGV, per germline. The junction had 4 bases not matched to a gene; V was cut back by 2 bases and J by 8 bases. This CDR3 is CASSLKQGADEQFF. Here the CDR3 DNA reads TGTGCCAGCAGCTTAAAACAGGGGGCGGATGAGCAGTTCTTC.

CDR3 DNA: TGTGCCTCGCGGACAGGGAGCAACTATGGCTACACCTTC. Translated: CASRTGSNYGYTF. The V gene is TRBV30, the J gene TRBJ1-2, with 8 positions matching TRBD1. The CDR3 is 13 amino acids. Germline CDR1 reads GTSNPN; CDR2 reads SVGIG (reference sequence). J lost 2 bases, V lost 7 bases, and 6 bases had no gene match.

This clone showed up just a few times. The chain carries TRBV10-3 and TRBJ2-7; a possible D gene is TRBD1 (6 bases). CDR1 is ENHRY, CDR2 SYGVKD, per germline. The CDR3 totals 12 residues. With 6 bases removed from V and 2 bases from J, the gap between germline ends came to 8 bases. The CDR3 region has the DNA TGTGCCATCAGGGACAGCACCTACGAGCAGTACTTC. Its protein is CAIRDSTYEQYF.

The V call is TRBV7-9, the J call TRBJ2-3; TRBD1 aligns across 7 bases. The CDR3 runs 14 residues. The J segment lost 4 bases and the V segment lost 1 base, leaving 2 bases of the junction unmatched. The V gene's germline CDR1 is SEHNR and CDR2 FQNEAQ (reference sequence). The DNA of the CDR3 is TGTGCCAGCAGCTTAGAGGGGGCCGCAGATACGCAGTATTTT. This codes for CASSLEGAADTQYF.

CDR3 residues: CASSLGEGGGTYEQYF. Here the CDR3 DNA reads TGTGCCAGCAGCTTAGGCGAGGGGGGCGGAACCTACGAGCAGTACTTC. The genes are TRBV13 and TRBJ2-7; D possibly uses TRBD1 or TRBD2 (6 bases each). Trimming cost V 0 bases and J 2 bases, with 14 bases left between them. This CDR3 contains 16 residues. Germline V gene data show CDR1 as PRHDT and CDR2 as FYEKMQ (reference sequence).

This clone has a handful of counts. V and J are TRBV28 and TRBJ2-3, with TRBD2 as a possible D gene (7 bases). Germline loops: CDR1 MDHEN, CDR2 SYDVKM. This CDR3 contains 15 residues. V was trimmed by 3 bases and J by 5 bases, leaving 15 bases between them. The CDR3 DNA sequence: TGTGCCAGCAGTTTTGTAGGGGGGGCCCAAGATACGCAGTATTTT. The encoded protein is CASSFVGGAQDTQYF.

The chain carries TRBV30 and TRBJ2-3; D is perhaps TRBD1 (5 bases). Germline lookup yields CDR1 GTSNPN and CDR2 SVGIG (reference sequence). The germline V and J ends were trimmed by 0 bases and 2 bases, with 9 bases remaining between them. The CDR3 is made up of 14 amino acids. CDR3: CAWSVRQNTDTQYF. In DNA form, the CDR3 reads TGTGCCTGGAGTGTACGACAGAACACAGATACGCAGTATTTT.

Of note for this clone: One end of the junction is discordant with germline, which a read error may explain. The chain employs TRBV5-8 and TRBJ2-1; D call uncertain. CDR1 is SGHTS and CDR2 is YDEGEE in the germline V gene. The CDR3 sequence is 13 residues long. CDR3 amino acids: CASSQSQNNEQFF. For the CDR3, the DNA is TGCGCCAGCAGCCAAAGCCAAAACAATGAGCAGTTCTTC.

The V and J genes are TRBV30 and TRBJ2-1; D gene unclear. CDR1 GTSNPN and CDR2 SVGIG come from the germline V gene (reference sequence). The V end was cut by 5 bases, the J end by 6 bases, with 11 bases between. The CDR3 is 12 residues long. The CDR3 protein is CAWWQASNEQFF. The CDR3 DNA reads TGTGCCTGGTGGCAGGCATCCAATGAGCAGTTCTTC.

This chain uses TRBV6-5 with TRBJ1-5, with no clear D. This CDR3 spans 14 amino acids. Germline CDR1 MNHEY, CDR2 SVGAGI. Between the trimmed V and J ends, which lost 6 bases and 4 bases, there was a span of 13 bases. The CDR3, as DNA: TGTGCCAGCAGCCAACTAGGGCAGAATCAGCCCCAGCATTTT. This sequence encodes CASSQLGQNQPQHF.

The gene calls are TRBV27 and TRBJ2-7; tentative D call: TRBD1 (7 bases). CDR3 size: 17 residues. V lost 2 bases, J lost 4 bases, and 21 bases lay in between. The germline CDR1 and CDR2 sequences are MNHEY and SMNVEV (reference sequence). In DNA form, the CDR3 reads TGTGCCAGCAGTTTAAAGGGACTTCCAGGGGGGATATACGAGCAGTACTTC. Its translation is CASSLKGLPGGIYEQYF.

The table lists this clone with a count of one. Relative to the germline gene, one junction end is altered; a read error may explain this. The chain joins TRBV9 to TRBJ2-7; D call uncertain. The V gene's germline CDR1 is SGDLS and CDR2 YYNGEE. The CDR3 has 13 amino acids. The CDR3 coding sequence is TGTGCCAGCAGCGTAGGTGGGGATGGTACACAAACCTTC. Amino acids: CASSVGGDGTQTF.

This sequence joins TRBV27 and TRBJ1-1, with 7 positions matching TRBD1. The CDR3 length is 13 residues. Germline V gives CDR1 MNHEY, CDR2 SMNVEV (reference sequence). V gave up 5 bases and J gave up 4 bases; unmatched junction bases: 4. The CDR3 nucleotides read TGTGCCAGCAGTCATACAGGGGCCACTGAAGCTTTCTTT. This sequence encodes CASSHTGATEAFF.

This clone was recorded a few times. CDR3 region: CASTPGGQGAPAQHF. CDR3 nucleotides: TGCGCCAGCACCCCGGGGGGACAGGGGGCTCCCGCCCAGCATTTT. The chain is built from TRBV23-1 and TRBJ1-5, with TRBD1 matching over 12 bases. TRBV23-1 is treated as an ORF (open reading frame) with a function not yet certain. This CDR3 is 15 amino acids long. Trimming cost V 7 bases and J 11 bases; bases outside gene matches: 12.

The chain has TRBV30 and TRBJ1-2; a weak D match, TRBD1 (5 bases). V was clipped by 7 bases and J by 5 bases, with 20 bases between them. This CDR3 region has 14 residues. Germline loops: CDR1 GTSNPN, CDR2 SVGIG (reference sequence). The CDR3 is CALHRDRDYYGYTF. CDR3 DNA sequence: TGTGCCTTGCATCGGGACCGCGATTATTATGGCTACACCTTC.

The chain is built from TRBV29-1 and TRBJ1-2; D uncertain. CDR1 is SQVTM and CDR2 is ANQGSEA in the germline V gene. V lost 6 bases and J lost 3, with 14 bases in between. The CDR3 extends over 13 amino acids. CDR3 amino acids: CSVPSGYDYGYTF. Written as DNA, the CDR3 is TGCAGCGTCCCCTCCGGGTACGACTATGGCTACACCTTC.

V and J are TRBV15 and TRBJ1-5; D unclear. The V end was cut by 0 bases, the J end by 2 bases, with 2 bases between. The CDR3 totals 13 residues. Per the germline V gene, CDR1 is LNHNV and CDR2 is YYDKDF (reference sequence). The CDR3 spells CATSRDGNQPQHF. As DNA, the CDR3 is TGTGCCACCAGCAGAGATGGCAATCAGCCCCAGCATTTT.